This T cell receptor beta chain was captured in a study of technical replicates of blood from a handful of donors. The CDR3 spans 15 residues. The ends lost 4 bases at V and 1 base at J; junction bases unmatched: 4. CDR1 and CDR2 from the germline V gene are SEHNR and FQNEAQ (reference sequence). Here immunoSEQ multiplex PCR was the method, and the copy in TCRdb shows in-frame clones only, minus some. This table holds 13,000 or so clones, 80% to 90% found once. V usage is TRBV7-9 and J usage is TRBJ2-5; 9 nucleotides line up with TRBD1. Sequenced sample: PBMCs. The source of this sequence is a human donor in good health. The CDR3: CASSSGTGFQETQYF. The CDR3 DNA sequence: TGTGCCAGCAGCTCGGGGACAGGGTTCCAAGAGACCCAGTACTTC.